This T cell receptor (beta chain) originates from a study of blood T cell repertoires in COVID-19. Looking at the study overall: Samples came from the United States, Italy and Spain, spanning acute and convalescent COVID-19.

Authors' analysis steps: Reference gene primers were amplified, and this amplification served to estimate nucleated cell counts. Here immunoSEQ multiplex PCR was the method, and the copy in TCRdb shows in-frame clones only, minus some. D and trimming come from the DNA, and the V and J calls and clone size come from that table. The table has approximately 68,000 clones, more than 75% seen once; the top ten hold under 7%. This CDR3 comprises 13 residues. The ends were cut back, 7 bases at V and 6 bases at J, with 13 bases in the middle. In germline, CDR1 is WNHNN, CDR2 SYGVQD (reference sequence). The chain employs TRBV10-1 and TRBJ1-5; D uncertain. Specimen: peripheral blood. The TCR sequence derives from a man aged 50-59 years with active COVID-19. CDR3 nucleotide sequence: TGCGCCAGCAAGAGGCGAAGGCGTCAGCCCCAGCATTTT. Translation: CASKRRRRQPQHF.